This entry concerns a single T cell receptor (beta chain). Its antigen is still unknown. The source of the sample is a study of cytomegalovirus exposure and HLA in healthy donors. The PCR contained 60 Vbeta and 13 Jbeta primers. The authors' processing: It was a later analysis that counted approximately 81 million unique TCR beta chains, of which 9 million to 13 million were shared. Assay: immunoSEQ multiplex PCR; the TCRdb copy retains only in-frame clones and omits some. The V and J calls and clone size come from that table; D and trimming were worked out from the DNA. Here the sample spans almost 200,000 clones, around three quarters being singletons. This CDR3 comprises 15 residues. V shed 2 bases, J shed 4 bases, and the junction held 7 bases outside the gene matches. Per the germline V gene, CDR1 is SGHRS and CDR2 is YFSETQ. Study outcomes and limitations: Diagnosis of cytomegalovirus status made by the classifier reportedly showed high specificity and sensitivity. Later work found that TCR association rates differed between HLA loci; DRB1 had the most and HLA-C the fewest.

The donors were healthy bone marrow donors. Input material: PBMCs. This chain uses TRBV5-1 with TRBJ1-2, with 8 bases identical to TRBD1. This TCR was sampled from a man between 25 and 39 years old in good health and CMV-seronegative. Written as DNA, the CDR3 is TGCGCCAGCAGCTTAGGCCAGGGGGCATCCTATGGCTACACCTTC. Amino acid sequence: CASSLGQGASYGYTF.